A selection of T cell receptor beta chains follows, all from one sample in a study of persistence of HIV-infected CD4 T cells. Sequencing used immunoSEQ multiplex PCR; TCRdb keeps in-frame clones, though not all of them. The data show 15,000 to 20,000 clones, around 60% seen once. The antigens for these receptors are not known. The sample here was CD4+ T cells sorted from PBMCs after approximately 20-hour stimulation, taken from a patient who received antiretroviral therapy. The receptors derive from an adult woman with HIV who was CMV-seropositive. Each CDR3 is given with its conserved first and last residue. The D gene is left open where the match is weak. Rows may omit the clone size; those that give it use once, few, many or a size class.

TRBV6-2/TRBV6-3	-	TRBJ1-2	TRBD1	TGTGCCAGCAGTTACCCCGGACAGGAGGGAGGCTATGGCTACACCTTC	CASSYPGQEGGYGYTF
TRBV9	-	TRBJ2-2	-	TGTGCCAGCAGCGACCGGACGGGCAACACCGGGGAGCTGTTTTTT	CASSDRTGNTGELFF
TRBV3-1/TRBV3-2	few	TRBJ1-1	-	TGTGCCAGCAGCCAAGGACACGGGGAGAACACTGAAGCTTTCTTT	CASSQGHGENTEAFF
TRBV3-1/TRBV3-2	-	TRBJ2-5	TRBD2	TGTGCCAGCAGACGCACCTTTCTAGCGGTCCAAGAGACCCAGTACTTC	CASRRTFLAVQETQYF
TRBV12-3/TRBV12-4	-	TRBJ1-1	-	TGTGCCAGCAGTGCCTTATGGGAAGCTTTCTTT	CASSALWEAFF
TRBV7-2	-	TRBJ1-1	-	TGTGCCAGCAGCTTAGTTAGGAGGGGAAACACTGAAGCTTTCTTT	CASSLVRRGNTEAFF
TRBV29-1	-	TRBJ2-1	TRBD2	TGCAGCGTGGGGCGGGGGGTATCCTACAATGAGCAGTTCTTC	CSVGRGVSYNEQFF
TRBV7-7	few	TRBJ1-1	-	TGTGCTAGCAGCTTGTCCCACAACACTGAAGCTTTCTTT	CASSLSHNTEAFF
TRBV2	-	TRBJ1-5	-	TGTGCCAGCAACGGCAGGGAAGGTGATCAGCCCCAGCATTTT	CASNGREGDQPQHF
TRBV7-8	-	TRBJ1-2	-	TGTGCCAGCAGCTTAGTGGGGGACGGCTACACCTTC	CASSLVGDGYTF
TRBV19	medium-sized	TRBJ1-3	-	TGTGCCGCTAGTCGGGGGGCTGGAAACACCATATATTTT	CAASRGAGNTIYF
TRBV11-2	-	TRBJ2-3	TRBD2	TGTGCCAGCAGCTTAGTTCGTAGCGGGGGAGGCACAGATACGCAGTATTTT	CASSLVRSGGGTDTQYF
TRBV5-1	-	TRBJ2-5	-	TGCGCCAGCAAGTATGGTATCCAAGAGACCCAGTACTTC	CASKYGIQETQYF
TRBV6-1	once	TRBJ1-3	-	TGTGCCAGCAGTGAGGCGGAGGGTCCCGGAAACACCATATATTTT	CASSEAEGPGNTIYF
TRBV30	-	TRBJ1-1	-	TGTGCCTGGAGTGTATTGGGCAGCGGTAACACTGAAGCTTTCTTT	CAWSVLGSGNTEAFF
TRBV19	-	TRBJ2-3	TRBD2	TGTGCCAGTAGGATAGCGGGGGGGCCCACAGATACGCAGTATTTT	CASRIAGGPTDTQYF
TRBV5-1	-	TRBJ2-7	TRBD1	TGCGCCAGCAGCTCTGAGCCAGGGACAGGGTACGAGCAGTACTTC	CASSSEPGTGYEQYF
TRBV12-3/TRBV12-4	-	TRBJ2-7	-	TGTGCCAGCAGTTCGGTGGGTTCCTACGAGCAGTACTTC	CASSSVGSYEQYF
TRBV2	-	TRBJ1-3	TRBD1	TGTGCCAGCACCACGGACAGGGTAGCAAACACCATATATTTT	CASTTDRVANTIYF
TRBV30	-	TRBJ2-5	-	TGTGCCTGGAGTGTGGGAGGTGAGACCCAGTACTTC	CAWSVGGETQYF
TRBV2	-	TRBJ2-2	TRBD1	TGTGCCAGCAAGGGGACAGCGAACACCGGGGAGCTGTTTTTT	CASKGTANTGELFF
TRBV7-2	-	TRBJ2-2	-	TGTGCCAGCAGCTCCTCGGGAGATCACGGGGAGCTGTTTTTT	CASSSSGDHGELFF
TRBV5-1	-	TRBJ2-3	-	TGCGCCAGCAGCTTTCGCATGTACGAAGATACGCAGTATTTT	CASSFRMYEDTQYF
TRBV10-2	-	TRBJ2-2	TRBD1	TGCGCCAGGGGGACAGAAAACACCGGGGAGCTGTTTTTT	CARGTENTGELFF
TRBV18	-	TRBJ1-2	TRBD1	TGTGCCAGCTCACCTCCGGACAGGACCCGCTACACCTTC	CASSPPDRTRYTF
TRBV5-1	-	TRBJ1-1	-	TGCGCCAGCAGCTTGTCGGCGGGCTCTGAAGCTTTCTTT	CASSLSAGSEAFF
TRBV29-1	-	TRBJ1-2	-	TGCAGCGTTGAAGATACCAGGCGCTACACCTTC	CSVEDTRRYTF
TRBV19	-	TRBJ2-1	TRBD1	TGTGCCAGTAGACAGGGGGGCCTCTACAATGAGCAGTTCTTC	CASRQGGLYNEQFF
TRBV30	-	TRBJ2-7	TRBD2	TGTGCCTGGAGTTTCCGCGGGGGGGCCTACGAGCAGTACTTC	CAWSFRGGAYEQYF
TRBV6-5	-	TRBJ1-1	-	TGTGCCAGCGCCCAGGGGGAAGCTTTCTTT	CASAQGEAFF
TRBV9	-	TRBJ1-1	-	TGTGCCAGCAGCGGGTTGACAGATAAAGCTTTCTTT	CASSGLTDKAFF
TRBV7-8	-	TRBJ2-5	TRBD2	TGTGCCAGCAGCTTAGACCCTACTAGCGGGGGGACCCAGTACTTC	CASSLDPTSGGTQYF
TRBV7-2	-	TRBJ1-2	TRBD1	TGTGCCAGCAGCTTAAACAGGGGTAACTATGGCTACACCTTC	CASSLNRGNYGYTF
TRBV19	-	TRBJ2-3	TRBD2	TGTGCCAGTAGTAGGACTAGCGGTTCGGATACGCAGTATTTT	CASSRTSGSDTQYF
TRBV7-9	-	TRBJ1-6	-	TGTGCCAGCAGCTTAGGCCAGGAAAATTCACCCCTCCACTTT	CASSLGQENSPLHF
TRBV6-5	-	TRBJ2-5	TRBD2	TGTGCCAGCAGTTACCCCCCGGGGGGGTACCAAGAGACCCAGTACTTC	CASSYPPGGYQETQYF
TRBV5-1	-	TRBJ1-2	-	TGCGCCAGCAGCTTGGATCGGCAGGTCTATGGCTACACCTTC	CASSLDRQVYGYTF
TRBV6-5	-	TRBJ1-1	-	TGTGCCAGCAGCGCAGCCTCGAACACTGAAGCTTTCTTT	CASSAASNTEAFF
TRBV27	-	TRBJ2-1	TRBD1	TGTGCCAGCAGATTAGACAGGGATACCTACAATGAGCAGTTCTTC	CASRLDRDTYNEQFF
TRBV21-1	-	TRBJ1-4	-	TGTGCCAGCAGCAAGGTGGGGGGAAAACTGTTTTTT	CASSKVGGKLFF
TRBV3-1/TRBV3-2	few	TRBJ2-7	-	TGTGCCAGCAGCCAGACAGAGTACGAGCAGTACTTC	CASSQTEYEQYF
TRBV27	-	TRBJ1-2	-	TGTGCCAGCAGTTTAGCCGGGACTGTGGTAGGCTACACCTTC	CASSLAGTVVGYTF
TRBV19	medium-sized	TRBJ1-6	-	TGTGCCAGTAGTATATCTAGAGATCTCGCCTCTAATTCACCCCTCCACTTT	CASSISRDLASNSPLHF
TRBV7-9	-	TRBJ1-2	TRBD1	TGTGCCAGCAGCCCGGGACAGGGGGACTATGGCTACACCTTC	CASSPGQGDYGYTF
TRBV5-5	-	TRBJ1-1	TRBD1	TGTGCCAGCAGCCCCCGGACAGGGAGAACAGAAGCTTTCTTT	CASSPRTGRTEAFF
TRBV6-1	-	TRBJ2-1	-	TGTGCCAGCGGTGAAATCAGGGTCGGTGAGCAGTTCTTC	CASGEIRVGEQFF
TRBV12-3/TRBV12-4	-	TRBJ1-1	-	TGTGCCAGCAGTTTTCGGCGGGACACTGAAGCTTTCTTT	CASSFRRDTEAFF
TRBV6-1	-	TRBJ1-4	-	TGTGCCAGCAGTGACCTCAGACAGACGACGTTTGCAACTAATGAAAAACTGTTTTTT	CASSDLRQTTFATNEKLFF
TRBV6-5	-	TRBJ1-2	-	TGTGCCAGCAACCGCGGGAGGGGAGCAGATGGCTACACCTTC	CASNRGRGADGYTF
TRBV5-1	-	TRBJ1-3	-	TGCGCCAGCAGCTTAAACAGTGGCTCTGGAAACACCATATATTTT	CASSLNSGSGNTIYF
TRBV5-8	medium-sized	TRBJ1-1	-	TGTGCCAGCAGCTTGGAGGTAGGGGCCTGGACTGAAGCTTTCTTT	CASSLEVGAWTEAFF
TRBV2	once	TRBJ2-5	-	TGTGCCAGCAGTTGGACCACACCAGAGACCCAGTACTTC	CASSWTTPETQYF
TRBV30	once	TRBJ2-2	TRBD2	TGTGCCTGGAGTTCGGGACTAGCGGTCGGGGAGCTGTTTTTT	CAWSSGLAVGELFF
TRBV12-3/TRBV12-4	few	TRBJ1-4	-	TGTGCCAGCAGTTTACAGGGTGTCGGAAAACTGTTTTTT	CASSLQGVGKLFF
TRBV2	-	TRBJ1-5	-	TGTGCCAGCAGGCCGGGACTCTCGGGACGTCAGCCCCAGCATTTT	CASRPGLSGRQPQHF
TRBV15	few	TRBJ2-1	TRBD2	TGTGCCACCAGCAGAGTAAGCGGGGGGGGCCAGGCTGAGCAGTTCTTC	CATSRVSGGGQAEQFF
TRBV6-6	-	TRBJ1-5	-	TGTGCCAGCAGTTACCAGGGATTTGATCAGCCCCAGCATTTT	CASSYQGFDQPQHF
TRBV12-3/TRBV12-4	-	TRBJ1-1	-	TGTGCCAGCAGCCTTATTAGGGACACTGAAGCTTTCTTT	CASSLIRDTEAFF
TRBV3-1/TRBV3-2	-	TRBJ2-1	TRBD2	TGTGCCAGCAGCCCCCGACTAGCGGGGGGACGTTTTTCCTACAATGAGCAGTTCTTC	CASSPRLAGGRFSYNEQFF
TRBV6-5	-	TRBJ1-1	-	TGTGCCAGCACCGGGGGCACTGAAGCTTTCTTT	CASTGGTEAFF